This TCR beta chain was profiled in a study of T cell repertoires in cytomegalovirus infection. Study findings and constraints: Individuals carrying CMV plus the relevant HLA were identified by cumulative frequency of public TCR beta families.

Germline CDR1 reads MNHEY; CDR2 reads SVGAGI. V shed 0 bases and J shed 5 bases, with 13 bases lying between them. CDR3 length: 15 residues. TCRdb passed the reads through MiXCR, listing each CDR3 protein once. This table holds under 300,000 distinct CDR3 sequences, around 20% found once. At least ten counts were recorded for this clonotype. Its cognate antigen is unknown. This receptor was obtained from a human donor in good health (CMV status not recorded). Some clones in this sample may be carry-over from other donors' samples. The V call is TRBV6-5, the J call TRBJ2-5; D is tentatively TRBD1 or TRBD2 (5 bases each). The specimen comprised cultured PBMCs, sampled from culture after CMV antigen stimulation. The CDR3 DNA is TGTGCCAGCAGTTACTCAGTAGCCGGGACGGAGACCCAGTACTTC. It specifies CASSYSVAGTETQYF.